These 5 T cell receptor beta chains came from one sample sequenced in a study of OX40 agonist ivuxolimab in advanced cancers. Libraries were prepared by immunoSEQ multiplex PCR; TCRdb keeps only in-frame clonotypes and omits some of them. The sample lists over 65,000 clones, approximately 80% occurring once. The material was CD4+ or CD8+ T cells sorted from blood, obtained in a trial of the OX40 agonist ivuxolimab. Receptors were obtained from an adult with an advanced solid tumor such as melanoma, head and neck, liver or kidney cancer.

The chain joins TRBV6-6 to TRBJ2-1; D is possibly TRBD2 (6 bases). This CDR3 spans 15 amino acids. The V gene's germline CDR1 is MNHNY and CDR2 SVGAGI (reference sequence). V lost 2 bases to trimming and J lost 4 bases, with 12 bases between them. The CDR3 nucleotides are TGTGCCAGCAGTTACGGTTCTAGCGCATACAATGAGCAGTTCTTC. Residues: CASSYGSSAYNEQFF.

The chain recombines TRBV30 with TRBJ1-2; 7 bases are a match to TRBD1. Trimming removed 6 bases from V and 7 bases from J; junction bases left unmatched: 11. CDR1 is GTSNPN and CDR2 is SVGIG in the germline V gene (reference sequence). The CDR3 length is 13 residues. This CDR3 is CACRMQGEGGYTF. DNA for the CDR3: TGTGCCTGTAGGATGCAGGGGGAAGGTGGCTACACCTTC.

This chain uses TRBV28 with TRBJ2-1, with a tentative D call TRBD1 (5 bases). The CDR3 is 11 amino acids. Germline V gene data show CDR1 as MDHEN and CDR2 as SYDVKM. The V end was cut by 9 bases, the J end by 8 bases, with 11 bases between. The CDR3 DNA is TGTGCCAGTAGACAGTATTATGAGCAGTTCTTC. It codes for CASRQYYEQFF.

V gene TRBV28 combines with J gene TRBJ1-3; 9 nucleotides align to TRBD1. Germline loops: CDR1 MDHEN, CDR2 SYDVKM. Losses at the gene ends were 6 bases for V and 3 bases for J; bases not matched to a gene: 3. This CDR3 is 14 amino acids long. The DNA for the CDR3 is TGTGCCAGCAGGACGACAGGGGGTGGAAACACCATATATTTT. Its translation: CASRTTGGGNTIYF. Full variable domain (remainder filled in from reference TRBV28 and TRBJ1-3): DVKVTQSSRYLVKRTGEKVFLECVQDMDHENMFWYRQDPGLGLRLIYFSYDVKMKEKGDIPEGYSVSREKKERFSLILESASTNQTSMYLCASRTTGGGNTIYFGEGSWLTVV.

The chain is built from TRBV9 and TRBJ1-3; D unclear. The germline gives CDR1 SGDLS, CDR2 YYNGEE. Trimming took 3 bases from V and 1 from J, leaving 8 bases between them. CDR3 length: 14 residues. CDR3 sequence reads: CASSGGISGNTIYF. In DNA, the CDR3 is TGTGCCAGCAGCGGAGGGATTTCTGGAAACACCATATATTTT.